Below are 26 T cell receptor beta chains sequenced from a single sample in a study of cytomegalovirus exposure and HLA in healthy donors. In the PCR, 60 Vbeta and 13 Jbeta primers were used. This table comes from immunoSEQ multiplex PCR, and its TCRdb copy is limited to in-frame clones, with some not included. Of about 130,000 clones listed, about 70% are singletons. The material sequenced was PBMCs. Receptor source: an older woman in good health and CMV-seropositive.

The V and J genes are TRBV6-1 and TRBJ2-1; 9 bases align to TRBD2. The germline gives CDR1 MNHNS, CDR2 SASEGT. This CDR3 has 17 amino acids. J was trimmed by 0 bases and V by 4 bases; bases with no gene match: 7. DNA for the CDR3: TGTGCCAGCAGTGTTGGCGGGGGGGTTTTCTCCTACAATGAGCAGTTCTTC. Translating it yields CASSVGGGVFSYNEQFF.

In its sample, this clone was seen a few times. The chain is built from TRBV7-9 and TRBJ1-5; tentatively, D is TRBD1 (5 bases). Germline CDR1 and CDR2: SEHNR and FQNEAQ (reference sequence). The CDR3 is made up of 16 amino acids. Trimming cost V 5 bases and J 4 bases, with 18 bases left between them. CDR3 in DNA: TGTGCCAGCAGCCCCCAGGGAGGGGCGGGTAATCAGCCCCAGCATTTT. Translating it yields CASSPQGGAGNQPQHF. Looking up the rest from reference TRBV7-9 and TRBJ1-5 gives the full variable domain: DTGVSQNPRHKITKRGQNVTFRCDPISEHNRLYWYRQTLGQGPEFLTYFQNEAQLEKSRLLSDRFSAERPKGSFSTLEIQRTEQGDSAMYLCASSPQGGAGNQPQHFGDGTRLSIL.

The chain combines TRBV5-1 with TRBJ1-1, with a weak D call TRBD1 (6 bases). Germline CDR1 and CDR2: SGHRS and YFSETQ. The CDR3 contains 20 residues. Trimming removed 4 bases at V and 1 base at J, with 29 bases between. CDR3 residues: CASSPVGGDLGRGQNTEAFF. In DNA form, the CDR3 reads TGCGCCAGCAGCCCGGTTGGGGGGGACTTAGGCAGGGGCCAGAACACTGAAGCTTTCTTT.

The V gene is TRBV10-1, the J gene TRBJ2-6; 7 nucleotides match TRBD1. Germline V gene lookup returns CDR1 WNHNN and CDR2 SYGVQD (reference sequence). With V trimmed by 4 bases and J by 3 bases, 3 bases remained unmatched. The CDR3 runs 15 residues. This CDR3 is CASSGGGGGANVLTF. DNA for the CDR3: TGCGCCAGCAGTGGAGGGGGCGGTGGGGCCAACGTCCTGACTTTC.

The chain employs TRBV7-9 and TRBJ2-1; the match to TRBD2 covers 9 bases. The trim removed 4 bases at V and 4 bases at J, leaving 8 bases unmatched. This CDR3 has 16 amino acids. Germline CDR1 reads SEHNR; CDR2 reads FQNEAQ (reference sequence). In DNA, the CDR3 is TGTGCCAGCAGCTCCCGACTAGCGGAAGATTACAATGAGCAGTTCTTC. The encoded protein is CASSSRLAEDYNEQFF.

This clone was found a few times. The chain uses TRBV5-5 and TRBJ1-1; D is unclear. This CDR3 has 11 amino acids. Germline loops: CDR1 SGHKS, CDR2 YYEKEE (reference sequence). Trimming took 0 bases from V and 8 from J, leaving 5 bases between them. The CDR3 loop reads CASSLDREAFF. The CDR3 DNA reads TGTGCCAGCAGCTTGGATCGGGAAGCTTTCTTT.

This clone was detected once. The genes are TRBV7-2 and TRBJ1-2; a weak D match, TRBD1 (5 bases). This CDR3 has 15 amino acids. V lost 2 bases and J 4 bases, leaving 14 bases between the germline ends. CDR1 is SGHTA and CDR2 is FQGNSA in the germline V gene. CDR3 amino acids: CASSLLGRDSYGYTF. The CDR3 DNA follows: TGTGCCAGCAGCTTATTAGGCAGGGATAGCTATGGCTACACCTTC.

In its sample, this clone was seen a few times. The rearrangement links TRBV14 to TRBJ2-7; D perhaps matches TRBD1 (5 bases). Trimming removed 1 base from V and 1 base from J, with 17 bases in between. The CDR3 runs to 17 residues. Germline loops: CDR1 SGHDN, CDR2 FVKESK. CDR3 region: CASSQVYAGHLSYEQYF. The CDR3 region has the DNA TGTGCCAGCAGCCAAGTTTATGCAGGACACCTATCCTACGAGCAGTACTTC.

The chain has TRBV7-8 and TRBJ1-2; D possibly corresponds to TRBD1 (5 bases). The germline CDR1 and CDR2 sequences are SGHVS and FQNEAQ. V dropped 1 base and J dropped 4 bases, with 10 bases sitting between them. CDR3 length: 14 amino acids. CDR3 loop: CASSLGARVYGYTF. The CDR3 region has the DNA TGTGCCAGCAGCTTAGGAGCCAGGGTCTATGGCTACACCTTC.

This clone turned up a few times. The chain joins TRBV9 to TRBJ2-2, with 7 positions matching TRBD2. CDR1 is SGDLS and CDR2 is YYNGEE in the germline V gene. V shed 0 bases and J 7 bases; nucleotides not matched to a gene: 9. CDR3 length: 16 residues. CDR3 DNA: TGTGCCAGCAGCGTAGATCTGGGGGGGTCCCACGGGGAGCTGTTTTTT. Translating it yields CASSVDLGGSHGELFF.

The chain has TRBV10-1 and TRBJ2-2, with 7 nucleotides matching TRBD2. The CDR3 has 14 amino acids. In germline, CDR1 is WNHNN, CDR2 SYGVQD (reference sequence). Unmatched junction bases numbered 5, after V lost 8 bases and J lost 2 bases. CDR3 in amino acids: CASRSGDNTGELFF. The DNA for the CDR3 is TGCGCCAGCCGGAGCGGGGACAACACCGGGGAGCTGTTTTTT.

This clone has just a few counts. The V gene is TRBV10-1, the J gene TRBJ2-3, with 7 bases lining up with TRBD2. The CDR3 totals 16 residues. Germline values: CDR1 WNHNN, CDR2 SYGVQD (reference sequence). J lost 6 bases, V lost 5 bases, and 14 bases had no gene match. CDR3 protein: CASSRGGGLKTDTQYF. CDR3 sequence (DNA): TGCGCCAGCAGTCGTGGGGGGGGTCTTAAGACCGATACGCAGTATTTT.

The chain joins TRBV9 to TRBJ1-5; 7 positions match TRBD1. Germline assignment: CDR1 SGDLS and CDR2 YYNGEE. The CDR3 sequence is 15 residues long. Trimming cost V 4 bases and J 2 bases; bases outside gene matches: 6. CDR3 loop: CASSPGGGGNQPQHF. DNA for the CDR3: TGTGCCAGCAGCCCAGGAGGGGGCGGCAATCAGCCCCAGCATTTT. Full variable domain (outside the CDR3, taken from reference TRBV9 and TRBJ1-5): DSGVTQTPKHLITATGQRVTLRCSPRSGDLSVYWYQQSLDQGLQFLIQYYNGEERAKGNILERFSAQQFPDLHSELNLSSLELGDSALYFCASSPGGGGNQPQHFGDGTRLSIL.

The V call is TRBV7-9, the J call TRBJ2-7; 8 nucleotides agree with TRBD2. Germline V lookup: CDR1 SEHNR, CDR2 FQNEAQ (reference sequence). The ends lost 3 bases at V and 0 bases at J; junction bases unmatched: 7. This CDR3 contains 16 residues. The CDR3 loop reads CASSFPSGGTSYEQYF. The CDR3 DNA is TGTGCCAGCAGCTTCCCGAGCGGGGGCACCTCCTACGAGCAGTACTTC.

This chain uses TRBV9 with TRBJ2-3, with 7 positions matching TRBD2. This CDR3 region has 14 residues. Germline trimming cut 4 bases from V and 4 bases from J; bases unmatched to any gene: 6. Germline CDR1 reads SGDLS; CDR2 reads YYNGEE. The CDR3, as DNA: TGTGCCAGCAGCTTTGGACTAGTGTCAGATACGCAGTATTTT. Protein: CASSFGLVSDTQYF. The whole variable domain, remainder taken from reference TRBV9 and TRBJ2-3, is DSGVTQTPKHLITATGQRVTLRCSPRSGDLSVYWYQQSLDQGLQFLIQYYNGEERAKGNILERFSAQQFPDLHSELNLSSLELGDSALYFCASSFGLVSDTQYFGPGTRLTVL.

J is TRBJ1-5 and V is TRBV19; D is ambiguous. The CDR3 covers 13 residues. The germline V gene has CDR1 LNHDA and CDR2 SQIVND (reference sequence). V was trimmed by 7 bases and J by 3 bases, leaving 10 bases between them. As DNA, the CDR3 is TGTGCCAGTAATTTGGGCTTCAATCAGCCCCAGCATTTT. This translates into CASNLGFNQPQHF.

This clone was detected only once. The chain recombines TRBV2 with TRBJ2-2; D unclear. Germline values: CDR1 SNHLY, CDR2 FYNNEI. Trimming cost V 2 bases and J 0 bases, with 7 bases left between them. The CDR3 contains 15 residues. The CDR3 is CASSEQRANTGELFF. CDR3 DNA sequence: TGTGCCAGCAGTGAACAGCGTGCGAACACCGGGGAGCTGTTTTTT.

The chain is built from TRBV2 and TRBJ2-2; D not resolved. Germline loops: CDR1 SNHLY, CDR2 FYNNEI. Trimming took 2 bases from V and 7 from J, leaving 8 bases between them. The CDR3 has 13 residues. The CDR3 protein is CASSELPGGELFF. Written as DNA, the CDR3 is TGTGCCAGCAGTGAACTCCCGGGCGGGGAGCTGTTTTTT.

The chain employs TRBV7-7 and TRBJ1-1; no definite D call. The germline V gene encodes CDR1 SSHAT and CDR2 FNYEAQ (reference sequence). The CDR3 is 13 amino acids. The CDR3 sequence is CASAITENTEAFF. For the CDR3, the DNA is TGTGCTAGCGCCATTACAGAGAACACTGAAGCTTTCTTT.

The chain employs TRBV5-4 and TRBJ1-1; a weak D match, TRBD1 (6 bases). Germline V gene sequence: CDR1 SGHNT, CDR2 YYREEE (reference sequence). Deletions cut 4 bases from V and 7 bases from J, with 20 bases between. The CDR3 contains 15 residues. The CDR3 protein is CASSPKGHRVGEAFF. Written as DNA, the CDR3 is TGTGCCAGCAGCCCTAAGGGTCACAGGGTGGGTGAAGCTTTCTTT.

The gene calls are TRBV5-1 and TRBJ2-3, with 14 bases identical to TRBD2. V lost 3 bases, J lost 3 bases, and 6 bases stayed unmatched. This CDR3 spans 17 amino acids. Per germline, CDR1 SGHRS and CDR2 YFSETQ. This chain's CDR3 is CASSSAGTSGGTDTQYF. The CDR3 region has the DNA TGCGCCAGCAGCTCGGCCGGGACTAGCGGGGGTACAGATACGCAGTATTTT.

This chain joins TRBV5-6 and TRBJ2-1; D unresolved. Between the trimmed V and J ends, which lost 0 bases and 10 bases, there was a span of 14 bases. Germline CDR1 is SGHDT and CDR2 is YYEEEE. This CDR3 has 14 amino acids. DNA of the CDR3: TGTGCCAGCAGCTTGGTTGGAGAATTAGGCGAGCAGTTCTTC. This sequence encodes CASSLVGELGEQFF.

The chain joins TRBV12-5 to TRBJ2-2, with D possibly TRBD2 on 7 matching bases. Germline V gives CDR1 LGHNT, CDR2 FRNRAP. CDR3 length: 18 amino acids. The V end was cut by 0 bases, the J end by 4 bases, with 18 bases between. The CDR3 is CASGLVPSGGEGTGELFF. Written as DNA, the CDR3 is TGTGCTAGTGGTTTGGTACCGTCGGGGGGCGAGGGCACCGGGGAGCTGTTTTTT. Full variable domain (rest looked up from reference TRBV12-5 and TRBJ2-2): DARVTQTPRHKVTEMGQEVTMRCQPILGHNTVFWYRQTMMQGLELLAYFRNRAPLDDSGMPKDRFSAEMPDATLATLKIQPSEPRDSAVYFCASGLVPSGGEGTGELFFGEGSRLTVL.

The V gene is TRBV6-1, the J gene TRBJ2-7, with D possibly being TRBD1 (6 bases). This CDR3 is 14 amino acids long. The V end lost 5 bases, the J end lost 3 bases, and 14 bases lay between the germline ends. Germline assignment: CDR1 MNHNS and CDR2 SASEGT. CDR3 sequence: CASSQAQGLYEQYF. DNA for the CDR3: TGTGCCAGCAGTCAGGCGCAGGGGCTCTACGAGCAGTACTTC.

This clone came up a few times. The rearrangement joins TRBV6-5 to TRBJ1-2; D is undetermined. This CDR3 region has 14 residues. V was clipped by 0 bases and J by 2 bases, with 7 bases between them. The germline V gene has CDR1 MNHEY and CDR2 SVGAGI. CDR3 amino acids: CASSYSGANYGYTF. In DNA, the CDR3 is TGTGCCAGCAGTTACTCGGGAGCAAACTATGGCTACACCTTC.

V and J are TRBV2 and TRBJ1-2; TRBD1 matches 8 bases. V lost 2 bases and J lost 6; bases outside the gene matches: 14. The CDR3 is made up of 17 amino acids. Germline CDR1 reads SNHLY; CDR2 reads FYNNEI. The CDR3 region is CASSENGRTGQLDGYTF. Written as DNA, the CDR3 is TGTGCCAGCAGTGAAAATGGGAGGACAGGGCAGTTGGATGGCTACACCTTC.